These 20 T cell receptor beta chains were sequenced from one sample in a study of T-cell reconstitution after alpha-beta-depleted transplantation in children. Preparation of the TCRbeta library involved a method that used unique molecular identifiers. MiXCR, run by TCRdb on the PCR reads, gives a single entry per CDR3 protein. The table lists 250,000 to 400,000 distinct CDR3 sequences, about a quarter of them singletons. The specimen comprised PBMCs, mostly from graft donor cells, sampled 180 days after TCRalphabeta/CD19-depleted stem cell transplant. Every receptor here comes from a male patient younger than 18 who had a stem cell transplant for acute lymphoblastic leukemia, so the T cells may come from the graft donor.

The CDR3 sequence: CASSDPGRIYGYTF. In DNA form, the CDR3 reads TGTGCCAGCAGTGACCCGGGACGGATTTATGGCTACACCTTC. The chain joins TRBV25-1 to TRBJ1-2; tentatively, D is TRBD1 (5 bases). The CDR3 is made up of 14 amino acids. Between the trimmed V and J ends, which lost 3 bases and 5 bases, there was a span of 13 bases. The germline V gene encodes CDR1 MGHDK and CDR2 SYGVNS.

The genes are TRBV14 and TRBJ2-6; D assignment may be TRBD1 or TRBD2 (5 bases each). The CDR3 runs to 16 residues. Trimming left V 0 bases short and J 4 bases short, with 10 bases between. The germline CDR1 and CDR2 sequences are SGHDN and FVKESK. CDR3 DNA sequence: TGTGCCAGCAGCCAAGATGAGGGGCTCGGGGCCAACGTCCTGACTTTC. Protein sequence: CASSQDEGLGANVLTF. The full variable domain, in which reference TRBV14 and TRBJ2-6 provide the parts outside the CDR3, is EAGVTQFPSHSVIEKGQTVTLRCDPISGHDNLYWYRRVMGKEIKFLLHFVKESKQDESGMPNNRFLAERTGGTYSTLKVQPAELEDSGVYFCASSQDEGLGANVLTFGAGSRLTVL.

The CDR3 region is CASSPDPLPYEQFF. In DNA form, the CDR3 reads TGTGCCAGCAGCCCGGACCCCCTGCCGTATGAGCAGTTCTTC. V and J are TRBV6-4 and TRBJ2-1; no clear D gene. V dropped 6 bases and J dropped 8 bases, with 17 bases sitting between them. There are 14 residues in the CDR3. The germline gives CDR1 MRHNA, CDR2 SNTAGT.

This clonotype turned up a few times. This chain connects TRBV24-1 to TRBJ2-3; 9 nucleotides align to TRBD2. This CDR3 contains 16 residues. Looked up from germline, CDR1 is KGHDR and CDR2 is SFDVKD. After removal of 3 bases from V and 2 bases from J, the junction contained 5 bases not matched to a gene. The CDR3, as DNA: TGTGCCACCAGTGATCCGGGACTAGCAGCCACAGATACGCAGTATTTT. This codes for CATSDPGLAATDTQYF.

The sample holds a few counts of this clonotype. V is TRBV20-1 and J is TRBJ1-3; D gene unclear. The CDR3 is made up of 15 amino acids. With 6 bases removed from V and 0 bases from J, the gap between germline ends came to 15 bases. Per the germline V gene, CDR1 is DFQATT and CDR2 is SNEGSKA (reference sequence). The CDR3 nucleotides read TGCAGTGCGAGTCTAACCCGTTTCTCTGGAAACACCATATATTTT. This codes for CSASLTRFSGNTIYF.

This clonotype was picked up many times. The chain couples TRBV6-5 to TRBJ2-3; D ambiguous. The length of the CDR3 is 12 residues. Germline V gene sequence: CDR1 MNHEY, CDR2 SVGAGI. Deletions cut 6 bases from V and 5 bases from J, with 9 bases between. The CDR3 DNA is TGTGCCAGCAGCCACTCCTTAGATACGCAGTATTTT. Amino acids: CASSHSLDTQYF.

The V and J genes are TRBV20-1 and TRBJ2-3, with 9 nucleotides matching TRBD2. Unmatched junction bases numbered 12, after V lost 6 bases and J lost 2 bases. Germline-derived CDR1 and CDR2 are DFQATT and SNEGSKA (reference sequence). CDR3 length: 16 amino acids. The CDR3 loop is CSAPYRLAVFTDTQYF. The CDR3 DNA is TGCAGTGCCCCTTATCGACTAGCGGTGTTCACAGATACGCAGTATTTT.

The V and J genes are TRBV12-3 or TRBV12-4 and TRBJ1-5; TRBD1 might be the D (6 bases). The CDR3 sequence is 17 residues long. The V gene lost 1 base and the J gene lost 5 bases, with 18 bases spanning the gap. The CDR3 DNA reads TGTGCCAGCAGTTTAGGTTTGTCGGGGGCCGCAGATCAGCCCCAGCATTTT. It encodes CASSLGLSGAADQPQHF.

CDR3 bases: TGTGCCAGCAGCACGGGACAGGGGGGAGCCAAAAACATTCAGTACTTC. Encoded protein: CASSTGQGGAKNIQYF. The rearrangement uses TRBV7-2 and TRBJ2-4; 11 bases match TRBD1. Germline V gene data show CDR1 as SGHTA and CDR2 as FQGNSA. Trimming removed 5 bases from V and 0 bases from J; junction bases left unmatched: 3. The CDR3 is 16 residues long.

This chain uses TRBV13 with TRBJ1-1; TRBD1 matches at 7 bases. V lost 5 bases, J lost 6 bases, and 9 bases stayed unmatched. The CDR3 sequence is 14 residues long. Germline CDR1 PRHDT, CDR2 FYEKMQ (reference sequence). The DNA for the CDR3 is TGTGCCAGCAGCCGTGGGACAGTCGGGGCTGAAGCTTTCTTT. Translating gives CASSRGTVGAEAFF. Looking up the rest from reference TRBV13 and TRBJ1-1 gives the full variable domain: AAGVIQSPRHLIKEKRETATLKCYPIPRHDTVYWYQQGPGQDPQFLISFYEKMQSDKGSIPDRFSAQQFSDYHSELNMSSLELGDSALYFCASSRGTVGAEAFFGQGTRLTVV.

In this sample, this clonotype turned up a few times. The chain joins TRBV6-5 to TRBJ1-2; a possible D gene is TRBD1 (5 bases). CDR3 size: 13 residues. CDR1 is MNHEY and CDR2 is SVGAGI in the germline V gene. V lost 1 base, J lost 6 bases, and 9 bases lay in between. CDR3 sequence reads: CASSYWGVDGYTF. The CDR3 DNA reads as TGTGCCAGCAGTTACTGGGGGGTAGATGGCTACACCTTC.

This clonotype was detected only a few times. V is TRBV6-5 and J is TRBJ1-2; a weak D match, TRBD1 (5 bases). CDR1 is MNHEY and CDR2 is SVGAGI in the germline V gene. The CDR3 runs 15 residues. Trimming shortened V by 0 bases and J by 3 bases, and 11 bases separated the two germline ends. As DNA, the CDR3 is TGTGCCAGCAGTTACTCCGGGGCTTTATACTATGGCTACACCTTC. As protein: CASSYSGALYYGYTF.

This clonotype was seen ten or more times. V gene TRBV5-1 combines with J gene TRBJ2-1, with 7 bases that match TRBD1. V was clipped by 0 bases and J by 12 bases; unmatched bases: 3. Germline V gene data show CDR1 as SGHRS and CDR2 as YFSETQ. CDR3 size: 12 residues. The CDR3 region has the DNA TGCGCCAGCAGCTTGGAGACAGGGCGGCAGTTCTTC. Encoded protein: CASSLETGRQFF. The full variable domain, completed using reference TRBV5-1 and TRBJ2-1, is KAGVTQTPRYLIKTRGQQVTLSCSPISGHRSVSWYQQTPGQGLQFLFEYFSETQRNKGNFPGRFSGRQFSNSRSEMNVSTLELGDSALYLCASSLETGRQFFGPGTRLTVL.

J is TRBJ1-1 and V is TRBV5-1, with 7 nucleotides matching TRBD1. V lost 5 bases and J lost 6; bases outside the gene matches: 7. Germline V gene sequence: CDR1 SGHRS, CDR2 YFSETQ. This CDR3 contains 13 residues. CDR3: CASRRQGGAEAFF. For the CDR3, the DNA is TGCGCCAGCAGGCGACAGGGCGGCGCTGAAGCTTTCTTT. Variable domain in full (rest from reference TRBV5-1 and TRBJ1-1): KAGVTQTPRYLIKTRGQQVTLSCSPISGHRSVSWYQQTPGQGLQFLFEYFSETQRNKGNFPGRFSGRQFSNSRSEMNVSTLELGDSALYLCASRRQGGAEAFFGQGTRLTVV.

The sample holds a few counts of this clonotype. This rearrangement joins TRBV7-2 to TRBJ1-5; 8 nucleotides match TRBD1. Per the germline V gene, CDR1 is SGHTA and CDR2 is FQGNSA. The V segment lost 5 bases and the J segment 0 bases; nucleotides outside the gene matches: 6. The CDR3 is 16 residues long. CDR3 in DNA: TGTGCCAGCAGCGCACAGGGGGGCTATAGCAATCAGCCCCAGCATTTT. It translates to CASSAQGGYSNQPQHF. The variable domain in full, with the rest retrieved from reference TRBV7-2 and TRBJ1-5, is GAGVSQSPSNKVTEKGKDVELRCDPISGHTALYWYRQSLGQGLEFLIYFQGNSAPDKSGLPSDRFSAERTGGSVSTLTIQRTQQEDSAVYLCASSAQGGYSNQPQHFGDGTRLSIL.

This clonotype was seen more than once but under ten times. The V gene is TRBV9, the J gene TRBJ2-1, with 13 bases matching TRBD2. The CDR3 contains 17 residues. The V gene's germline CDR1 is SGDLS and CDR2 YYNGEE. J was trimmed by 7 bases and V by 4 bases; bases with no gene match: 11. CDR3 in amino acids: CASSFPAGTSGMNEQFF. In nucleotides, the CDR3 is TGTGCCAGCAGCTTCCCAGCCGGGACTAGCGGGATGAATGAGCAGTTCTTC.

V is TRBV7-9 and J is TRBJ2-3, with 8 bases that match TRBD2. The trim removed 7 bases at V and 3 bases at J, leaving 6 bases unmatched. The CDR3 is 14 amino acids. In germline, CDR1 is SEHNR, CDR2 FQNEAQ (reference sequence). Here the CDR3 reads CASTRGGRTDTQYF. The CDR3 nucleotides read TGTGCCAGCACCCGGGGGGGGAGGACAGATACGCAGTATTTT.

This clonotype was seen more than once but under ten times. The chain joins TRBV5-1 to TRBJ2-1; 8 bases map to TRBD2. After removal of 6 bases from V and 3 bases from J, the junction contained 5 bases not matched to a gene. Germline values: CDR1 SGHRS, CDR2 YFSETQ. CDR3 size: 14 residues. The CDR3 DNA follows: TGCGCCAGCATCCCCGGGGGGGGCTACAATGAGCAGTTCTTC. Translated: CASIPGGGYNEQFF.

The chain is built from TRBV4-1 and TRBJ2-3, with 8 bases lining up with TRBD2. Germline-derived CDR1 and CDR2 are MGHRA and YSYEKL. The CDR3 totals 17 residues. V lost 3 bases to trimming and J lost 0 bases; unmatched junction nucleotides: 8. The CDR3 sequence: CASSHMGGRSSTDTQYF. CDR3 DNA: TGCGCCAGCAGCCACATGGGCGGGAGGTCTAGCACAGATACGCAGTATTTT.

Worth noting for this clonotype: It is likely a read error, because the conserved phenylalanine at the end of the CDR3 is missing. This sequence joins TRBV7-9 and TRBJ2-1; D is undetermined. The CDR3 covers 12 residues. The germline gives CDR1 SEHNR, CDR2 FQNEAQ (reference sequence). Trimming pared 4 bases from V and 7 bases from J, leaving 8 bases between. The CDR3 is CASSSPINEQFL. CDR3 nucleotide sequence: TGTGCCAGCAGCTCGCCAATTAATGAGCAGTTCCTC.